Presented here are 27 T cell receptor beta chains from one specimen sequenced in a study of blood T cell repertoires in COVID-19. The method was immunoSEQ multiplex PCR; TCRdb's version includes in-frame clones alone and lacks a portion of them. The table includes around 160,000 clones, less than 90% detected once. Material for sequencing was PBMCs or T cells enriched from blood (not recorded which). Every receptor here comes from a woman in her forties or fifties who had been exposed to COVID-19.

The CDR3 spells CASRRRESNTEAFF. The CDR3 nucleotides are TGTGCCAGTAGGCGCAGGGAATCGAACACTGAAGCTTTCTTT. The chain is built from TRBV19 and TRBJ1-1; D might be TRBD1 (5 bases). The CDR3 runs to 14 residues. The V end lost 6 bases, the J end lost 1 base, and 12 bases lay between the germline ends. From germline, CDR1 is LNHDA and CDR2 SQIVND (reference sequence).

This clone has only one observation. The gene calls are TRBV27 and TRBJ1-5; 7 nucleotides match TRBD1. Germline V gene lookup returns CDR1 MNHEY and CDR2 SMNVEV (reference sequence). V shed 6 bases, J shed 0 bases, and the junction held 5 bases outside the gene matches. The CDR3 length is 15 residues. The DNA for the CDR3 is TGTGCCAGCAGAGCAGGGGGATATAGCAATCAGCCCCAGCATTTT. This sequence encodes CASRAGGYSNQPQHF.

The chain joins TRBV10-3 to TRBJ1-1; 7 bases are shared with TRBD1. Germline assignment: CDR1 ENHRY and CDR2 SYGVKD. The CDR3 is made up of 13 amino acids. V was pared by 8 bases and J by 4 bases, with 7 bases of the junction left unmatched. The chain's CDR3 is CAIAAGGGTEAFF. In DNA form, the CDR3 reads TGTGCCATCGCGGCAGGGGGAGGCACTGAAGCTTTCTTT.

The chain uses TRBV7-7 and TRBJ2-7, with D possibly TRBD1 on 6 matching bases. The germline V gene encodes CDR1 SSHAT and CDR2 FNYEAQ (reference sequence). The CDR3 loop spans 12 amino acids. Trimming took 6 bases from V and 13 from J, leaving 19 bases between them. The CDR3 here is CASRPDRGSPYF. The CDR3 bases are TGTGCCAGCAGACCAGATAGGGGGTCGCCTTACTTC.

The V gene is TRBV12-3 or TRBV12-4, the J gene TRBJ1-1; D is perhaps TRBD1 (5 bases). With 5 bases removed from V and 2 bases from J, the gap between germline ends came to 9 bases. The CDR3 extends over 13 amino acids. DNA for the CDR3: TGTGCCAGCAGTCGACAGCCAAACACTGAAGCTTTCTTT. This encodes CASSRQPNTEAFF.

This clone was seen once. The rearrangement joins TRBV20-1 to TRBJ2-7; 9 bases fit TRBD2. This CDR3 contains 18 residues. Germline CDR1 reads DFQATT; CDR2 reads SNEGSKA (reference sequence). V was pared by 3 bases and J by 3 bases, with 18 bases of the junction left unmatched. CDR3 in DNA: TGCAGTGCTAGTGGTGGACTAGCGACACCTTCTAGGGGCTACGAGCAGTACTTC. Translating gives CSASGGLATPSRGYEQYF.

V usage is TRBV13 and J usage is TRBJ2-7, with D possibly TRBD1 on 6 matching bases. V lost 2 bases and J lost 1, with 12 bases in between. The CDR3 extends over 15 amino acids. Germline CDR1 is PRHDT and CDR2 is FYEKMQ (reference sequence). The DNA for the CDR3 is TGTGCCAGCAGCTTAACCGGGACACCTTCCTACGAGCAGTACTTC. Protein: CASSLTGTPSYEQYF.

V and J are TRBV27 and TRBJ2-6, with D perhaps matching TRBD2 (5 bases). V lost 1 base to trimming and J lost 3 bases, with 10 bases between them. From germline, CDR1 is MNHEY and CDR2 SMNVEV (reference sequence). CDR3 size: 16 residues. The CDR3 coding sequence is TGTGCCAGCAGTTTATACGGGGAGATTGGGGCCAACGTCCTGACTTTC. It translates to CASSLYGEIGANVLTF. The full variable domain, its missing parts supplied by reference TRBV27 and TRBJ2-6, is EAQVTQNPRYLITVTGKKLTVTCSQNMNHEYMSWYRQDPGLGLRQIYYSMNVEVTDKGDVPEGYKVSRKEKRNFPLILESPSPNQTSLYFCASSLYGEIGANVLTFGAGSRLTVL.

This clone came up a few times. The chain recombines TRBV27 with TRBJ2-2; D gene ambiguous. Germline V gives CDR1 MNHEY, CDR2 SMNVEV (reference sequence). Trimming left V 5 bases short and J 4 bases short, with 8 bases between. There are 13 residues in the CDR3. CDR3 sequence (DNA): TGTGCCAGCAGTGCCAGTGGCACCGGGGAGCTGTTTTTT. Translating gives CASSASGTGELFF.

The chain uses TRBV10-3 and TRBJ2-3; tentatively, D is TRBD2 (6 bases). The germline V and J ends were trimmed by 6 bases and 4 bases, with 20 bases remaining between them. Germline CDR1 reads ENHRY; CDR2 reads SYGVKD. The CDR3 extends over 16 amino acids. The CDR3 region has the DNA TGTGCCATCAGCGAGACCGGGAGTATCCAGTCAGATACGCAGTATTTT. It translates to CAISETGSIQSDTQYF.

Concerning this clone: Other DNA sequences in this specimen translate into the identical CDR3. The V gene is TRBV29-1, the J gene TRBJ1-1; 8 bases match TRBD1. This CDR3 region has 13 residues. With 1 base clipped from V and 5 bases from J, the junction kept 3 bases outside the gene matches. In germline, CDR1 is SQVTM, CDR2 ANQGSEA. CDR3 in DNA: TGCAGCGTTGAAGGTCAGGGGGCAACTGAAGCTTTCTTT. This gives the protein CSVEGQGATEAFF. The whole variable domain, remainder taken from reference TRBV29-1 and TRBJ1-1, is SAVISQKPSRDICQRGTSLTIQCQVDSQVTMMFWYRQQPGQSLTLIATANQGSEATYESGFVIDKFPISRPNLTFSTLTVSNMSPEDSSIYLCSVEGQGATEAFFGQGTRLTVV.

This chain links TRBV5-1 with TRBJ2-4, with TRBD2 identical over 13 bases. CDR3 length equals 17 residues. After removal of 0 bases from V and 4 bases from J, the junction contained 4 bases not matched to a gene. Germline loops: CDR1 SGHRS, CDR2 YFSETQ. The CDR3 spells CASSLGPGLAGKNIQYF. CDR3 DNA: TGCGCCAGCAGCTTGGGGCCGGGACTAGCGGGGAAAAACATTCAGTACTTC.

DNA for the CDR3: TGTGCCAGCAGCACGGGGGAGAGGCTGAACACTGAAGCTTTCTTT. It is translated as CASSTGERLNTEAFF. The chain is built from TRBV5-4 and TRBJ1-1, with a weak D call TRBD1 (5 bases). CDR1 is SGHNT and CDR2 is YYREEE in the germline V gene (reference sequence). Trimming removed 4 bases at V and 0 bases at J, with 13 bases between. This CDR3 comprises 15 residues.

This clone was counted a few times. V and J are TRBV6-4 and TRBJ2-3, with D possibly matching TRBD2 (6 bases). Trimming left V 2 bases short and J 0 bases short, with 6 bases between. The CDR3 covers 14 residues. Germline V gene lookup returns CDR1 MRHNA and CDR2 SNTAGT. The CDR3 coding sequence is TGTGCCAGCAGTGACGGGACTAGCACAGATACGCAGTATTTT. Translation gives CASSDGTSTDTQYF.

This clone was seen once. The chain links TRBV12-3 or TRBV12-4 to TRBJ1-2; tentatively, D is TRBD1 (6 bases). V lost 3 bases and J 9 bases, leaving 14 bases between the germline ends. The CDR3 has 13 residues. Here the CDR3 DNA reads TGTGCCAGCAGTTTCAACACAGGGCAAAGCTACACCTTC. It codes for CASSFNTGQSYTF.

This clone was recorded a few times. V usage is TRBV5-5 and J usage is TRBJ1-1; D not certain. V lost 4 bases, J lost 3 bases, and 13 bases lay in between. The V gene's germline CDR1 is SGHKS and CDR2 YYEKEE (reference sequence). The CDR3 is made up of 14 amino acids. CDR3 sequence (DNA): TGTGCCAGCAGCCTGGAGCCCCCTTACACTGAAGCTTTCTTT. Protein sequence: CASSLEPPYTEAFF.

CDR3 coding DNA: TGTGCCAGCAGCCCTCTCCTTCTAGCGGAGCACACAGATACGCAGTATTTT. Protein product: CASSPLLLAEHTDTQYF. The chain links TRBV3-1 (or the pseudogene TRBV3-2) to TRBJ2-3; 7 bases align to TRBD2. With 4 bases clipped from V and 2 bases from J, the junction kept 12 bases outside the gene matches. Looked up from germline, CDR1 is LGHDT and CDR2 is YNNKEL (reference sequence). The CDR3 runs to 17 residues.

V gene TRBV19 combines with J gene TRBJ2-7, with 9 bases fitting TRBD2. Trimming removed 6 bases from V and 7 bases from J; junction bases left unmatched: 13. The germline V gene encodes CDR1 LNHDA and CDR2 SQIVND (reference sequence). The CDR3 is 15 amino acids. CDR3 DNA sequence: TGTGCCAGTAGGGCGGGAGGGCCGAGGATGAATGAGCAGTACTTC. It codes for CASRAGGPRMNEQYF.

The chain employs TRBV5-1 and TRBJ2-1; 9 bases map to TRBD2. CDR1 and CDR2 (germline): SGHRS, YFSETQ. The CDR3 is 16 residues long. Germline trimming cut 2 bases from V and 7 bases from J; bases unmatched to any gene: 10. In nucleotides, the CDR3 is TGCGCCAGCAGCTTCCTAGGGACTAGCATTAGAAATGAGCAGTTCTTC. It yields the protein CASSFLGTSIRNEQFF. The variable domain in full, with the rest retrieved from reference TRBV5-1 and TRBJ2-1, is KAGVTQTPRYLIKTRGQQVTLSCSPISGHRSVSWYQQTPGQGLQFLFEYFSETQRNKGNFPGRFSGRQFSNSRSEMNVSTLELGDSALYLCASSFLGTSIRNEQFFGPGTRLTVL.

J is TRBJ2-2 and V is TRBV6-1; the match to TRBD2 covers 12 bases. CDR1 and CDR2 (germline): MNHNS, SASEGT. This CDR3 spans 17 amino acids. With V trimmed by 4 bases and J by 2 bases, 5 bases remained unmatched. The CDR3: CASSATSGGSNTGELFF. The DNA for the CDR3 is TGTGCCAGCAGTGCTACTAGCGGGGGGTCCAACACCGGGGAGCTGTTTTTT.

This clone came up a few times. V gene TRBV18 combines with J gene TRBJ1-5, with 7 bases lining up with TRBD1. The CDR3 is made up of 16 amino acids. Germline trimming cut 5 bases from V and 5 bases from J; bases unmatched to any gene: 12. The germline gives CDR1 KGHSH, CDR2 LQKENI. CDR3 sequence: CASSTGQARGDQPQHF. The CDR3, as DNA: TGTGCCAGCTCAACAGGACAGGCCAGGGGAGATCAGCCCCAGCATTTT.

V and J are TRBV15 and TRBJ2-3; 8 bases align to TRBD2. V gave up 1 base and J gave up 6 bases; unmatched junction bases: 9. Germline V lookup: CDR1 LNHNV, CDR2 YYDKDF (reference sequence). The CDR3 loop spans 16 amino acids. CDR3 sequence (DNA): TGTGCCACCAGCAGAGTCATAGCGGGGAACGGGGATACGCAGTATTTT. This encodes CATSRVIAGNGDTQYF.

This clone was observed at least ten times. The CDR3 loop is CASSLGARHGELFF. CDR3 coding DNA: TGTGCCAGCAGCTTAGGGGCAAGGCACGGGGAGCTGTTTTTT. The V gene is TRBV7-9, the J gene TRBJ2-2; D is uncertain. Between the trimmed V and J ends, which lost 1 base and 7 bases, there was a span of 10 bases. CDR3 length: 14 residues. Germline V lookup: CDR1 SEHNR, CDR2 FQNEAQ (reference sequence).

The chain combines TRBV2 with TRBJ1-1, with 8 bases matching TRBD1. The germline gives CDR1 SNHLY, CDR2 FYNNEI. The CDR3 is 17 amino acids. Trimming cost V 5 bases and J 3 bases; bases outside gene matches: 14. The CDR3 loop reads CASSPGQGVVWDTEAFF. The CDR3 nucleotides read TGTGCCAGCAGTCCCGGACAGGGAGTAGTTTGGGACACTGAAGCTTTCTTT.

The chain links TRBV19 to TRBJ1-1; perhaps TRBD1 as D (5 bases). Germline V gene data show CDR1 as LNHDA and CDR2 as SQIVND (reference sequence). The CDR3 has 14 amino acids. V was trimmed by 2 bases and J by 0 bases, leaving 7 bases between them. CDR3 nucleotide sequence: TGTGCCAGTAGTATAAGACAGTTGAACACTGAAGCTTTCTTT. Protein sequence: CASSIRQLNTEAFF.

The chain joins TRBV7-9 to TRBJ2-3, with 10 bases that match TRBD1. The CDR3 covers 14 residues. Germline lookup yields CDR1 SEHNR and CDR2 FQNEAQ (reference sequence). J lost 4 bases, V lost 3 bases, and 1 base had no gene match. CDR3 nucleotide sequence: TGTGCCAGCAGCTTCGGGACAGGGGCAGATACGCAGTATTTT. This sequence encodes CASSFGTGADTQYF.

V and J are TRBV19 and TRBJ2-1; 9 bases line up with TRBD2. Germline V gene data show CDR1 as LNHDA and CDR2 as SQIVND (reference sequence). This CDR3 spans 16 amino acids. V was pared by 2 bases and J by 4 bases, with 6 bases of the junction left unmatched. Here the CDR3 reads CASSIRSGRPYNEQFF. The DNA of the CDR3 is TGTGCCAGTAGTATACGAAGCGGGAGGCCATACAATGAGCAGTTCTTC.